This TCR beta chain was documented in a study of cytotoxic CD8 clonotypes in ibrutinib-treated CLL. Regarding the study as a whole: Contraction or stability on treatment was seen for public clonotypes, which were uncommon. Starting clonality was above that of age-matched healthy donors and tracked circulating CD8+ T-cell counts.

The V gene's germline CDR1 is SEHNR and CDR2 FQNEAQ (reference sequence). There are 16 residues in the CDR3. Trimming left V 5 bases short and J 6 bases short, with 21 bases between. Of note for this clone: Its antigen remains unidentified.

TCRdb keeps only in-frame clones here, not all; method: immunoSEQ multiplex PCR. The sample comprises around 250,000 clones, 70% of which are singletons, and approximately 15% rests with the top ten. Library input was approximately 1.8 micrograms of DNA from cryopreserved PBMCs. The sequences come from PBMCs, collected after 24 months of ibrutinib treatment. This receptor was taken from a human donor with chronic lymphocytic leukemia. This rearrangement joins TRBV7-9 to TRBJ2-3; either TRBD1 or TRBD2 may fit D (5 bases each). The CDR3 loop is CASSLRGPQRADTQYF. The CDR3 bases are TGTGCCAGCAGCCTACGGGGACCTCAGAGGGCCGATACGCAGTATTTT.